Below are 10 T cell receptor beta chains sequenced from a single sample in a study of post-analysis software for immune sequencing data. Study results and caveats: Patients showed TRBV5-6, TRBV5-1 and TRBV20-1 among 4 or 5 TRBV segments more frequent than in controls.

Unique molecular identifiers were built into the TCR beta cDNA libraries. TCRdb independently ran MiXCR on the PCR reads; one entry per CDR3 protein. The sample yields about 680,000 distinct CDR3 sequences, approximately 60% seen once. No antigen has been identified for these receptors. Input material: blood. The receptor source for this set is a girl aged 2 to 9 with multiple sclerosis.

This chain links TRBV5-1 with TRBJ2-7, with D uncertain. Looked up from germline, CDR1 is SGHRS and CDR2 is YFSETQ. V shed 2 bases and J shed 4 bases, with 13 bases lying between them. The length of the CDR3 is 14 residues. This CDR3 reads CASSLDSTAYEQYF. CDR3 in DNA: TGCGCCAGCAGCTTAGACTCCACCGCGTACGAGCAGTACTTC.

The rearrangement uses TRBV20-1 and TRBJ2-2; 13 bases line up with TRBD2. CDR1 and CDR2 (germline): DFQATT, SNEGSKA (reference sequence). Germline trimming cut 1 base from V and 0 bases from J; bases unmatched to any gene: 2. This CDR3 contains 17 residues. The CDR3 DNA follows: TGCAGTGCTAGAGGACTAGCGGGGGGCTCGAACACCGGGGAGCTGTTTTTT. It yields the protein CSARGLAGGSNTGELFF.

The table lists this clonotype with a few counts. The V and J genes are TRBV6-6 and TRBJ1-1, with D possibly being TRBD1 (6 bases). The CDR3 has 16 amino acids. Trimming stripped 6 bases from V and 0 bases from J, with 17 bases between. The germline V gene encodes CDR1 MNHNY and CDR2 SVGAGI (reference sequence). CDR3 amino acids: CASRILGGPVNTEAFF. CDR3 nucleotide sequence: TGTGCCAGCAGGATCCTTGGGGGGCCGGTGAACACTGAAGCTTTCTTT.

CDR3 amino acids: CSAPEGALDEKLFF. CDR3 in DNA: TGCAGTGCTCCCGAGGGGGCGCTGGATGAAAAACTGTTTTTT. The chain carries TRBV20-1 and TRBJ1-4; the match to TRBD1 covers 7 bases. The CDR3 totals 14 residues. V trimming: 5 bases; J trimming: 6 bases; junction bases outside the gene matches: 9. Germline CDR1 DFQATT, CDR2 SNEGSKA (reference sequence).

This chain joins TRBV5-1 and TRBJ2-1, with a possible D match to TRBD1 (6 bases). This CDR3 has 13 residues. Per the germline V gene, CDR1 is SGHRS and CDR2 is YFSETQ. V shed 2 bases and J shed 7 bases, with 10 bases lying between them. For the CDR3, the DNA is TGCGCCAGCAGCTTTCAGGGGAAGAATGAGCAGTTCTTC. Its translation is CASSFQGKNEQFF. Full variable domain (rest looked up from reference TRBV5-1 and TRBJ2-1): KAGVTQTPRYLIKTRGQQVTLSCSPISGHRSVSWYQQTPGQGLQFLFEYFSETQRNKGNFPGRFSGRQFSNSRSEMNVSTLELGDSALYLCASSFQGKNEQFFGPGTRLTVL.

The chain couples TRBV19 to TRBJ2-4; no firm D call. The J call may not be correct, given that the DNA end is closer to TRBJ2-7. Germline V lookup: CDR1 LNHDA, CDR2 SQIVND (reference sequence). The CDR3 loop spans 13 amino acids. For the CDR3, the DNA is TGTGCCAGTAGTACCGGAGTCTCCTACGAGCAGTACTTC. This codes for CASSTGVSYEQYF.

This clonotype has just one count. The V call is TRBV10-3, the J call TRBJ2-6; no definite D call. Germline CDR1 is ENHRY and CDR2 is SYGVKD. The germline V and J ends were trimmed by 5 bases and 2 bases, with 4 bases remaining between them. CDR3 size: 13 residues. For the CDR3, the DNA is TGTGCCATCAGTCCCGCTGGGGCCAACGTCCTGACTTTC. As protein: CAISPAGANVLTF.

The chain recombines TRBV27 with TRBJ2-1; 7 bases fit TRBD2. Germline values: CDR1 MNHEY, CDR2 SMNVEV (reference sequence). The CDR3 spans 17 residues. Trimming cost V 2 bases and J 6 bases; bases outside gene matches: 13. The CDR3 DNA follows: TGTGCCAGCAGTTTAAGATCGACCGGGAGGAGCGCCAATGAGCAGTTCTTC. Protein product: CASSLRSTGRSANEQFF.

CDR3: CSARSGDRGYTF. In DNA, the CDR3 is TGCAGTGCTAGGTCGGGCGACCGTGGCTACACCTTC. This chain links TRBV20-1 with TRBJ1-2; D remains ambiguous. Trimming removed 3 bases at V and 7 bases at J, with 12 bases between. Germline lookup yields CDR1 DFQATT and CDR2 SNEGSKA (reference sequence). This CDR3 region has 12 residues.

The table lists this clonotype with a few counts. This chain links TRBV9 with TRBJ2-3; a weak D match, TRBD1 (5 bases). CDR3 size: 13 residues. CDR1 and CDR2 from the germline V gene are SGDLS and YYNGEE. Trimming took off 3 bases at V and 4 bases at J, with 9 bases between the two ends. Here the CDR3 reads CASSGGGADTQYF. The DNA for the CDR3 is TGTGCCAGCAGCGGGGGCGGCGCAGATACGCAGTATTTT.